This TCR beta chain stems from a study of T cell responses to AZD1222 COVID-19 vaccine (dated by TCRdb to the early 2020s). Turning to the overall study: A total of approximately 240 trial participants underwent TCR sequencing, of whom 200 to 220 had received two doses of AZD1222 and 26 had received two doses of the MenACWY control vaccine. Trial participants were enrolled by age into subgroups of 18-55, 56-69 and 70-plus years, and around 140, 26 and 57 TCR-sequenced participants, respectively, were included in these subgroups. Paper-wide results and their limitations: In the small 56-69-year group, the increase in depth fell short of significance, most likely because of low power. Most participants were white British and females outnumbered males, and the authors suggested that clonal diversity may have been underestimated. After two AZD1222 doses, both the breadth and the depth of spike-specific TCRs were significantly higher than at day 0 and than in MenACWY recipients. The vaccine-associated CD4 TCRs covered the entire spike protein, and the dominant responses fell in regions 160-218 and 743-854. Epitopes outside the regions mutated in the B.1.351 and B.1.1.7 variants were reportedly recognized by nearly half of the unique spike-specific TCRs. Conclusions about previously exposed vaccinees are limited, since just 5 to 7 AZD1222 recipients were seropositive for SARS-CoV-2 at baseline. Because no day 14 peak-response samples were available, repertoires were characterized only after the peak T cell response.

From cysteine to phenylalanine, the CDR3 is 14 amino acids long. The read is trimmed to its CDR3 DNA, 42 bases read in frame from base 1. CDR1 SGHRS and CDR2 YFSETQ are derived from the germline V gene. V is cut by 1 base and J by 7 bases, and the space between the germline ends is 9 bases. To note about this clone: Its antigen specificity is not known. No clone much larger than this one lies a single base away; base qualities are absent.

According to the study, the label for this sample's time point signals: about 28 days (+/-7) after the second vaccine dose. Because spike-specific TCR depth and breadth did not differ between the two schedules, AZD1222 recipients who got a second dose at roughly 4 weeks were pooled with those who got a second dose at roughly 12 weeks. Vaccinee samples were obtained from the UK trials COV001 and COV002, which included a single-blind randomized controlled phase 2/3 trial of AZD1222 (ChAdOx1 nCoV-19) in healthy adults. For TCRbeta chain sequencing, PBMC samples from trial participants were taken at day 0 and at day 28 after the second dose. The CDR3 regions of human TCRbeta chains were subjected to immunosequencing. The paper's processing steps were these. Repertoire TCRs were matched against a reference library of SARS-CoV-2-specific TCRs generated with the MIRA antigen-specificity platform. Breadth was defined as the fraction of unique TCRs that were SARS-CoV-2-associated. Depth was defined as the fraction of total T cells that were SARS-CoV-2-associated. Using the MIRA data, each spike-specific TCR was mapped to the spike region that the TCR reacts to and placed in a CD4 or CD8 class. Log10-transformed breadth and depth values were compared by one-way ANOVA with Sidak's multiple comparisons tests. TCRdb mirrors the immuneACCESS table, restricted to in-frame sequences. Some clones are absent from its copies; in checked studies, under half trace to an unresolved V gene, and the reason for the others is unknown. The D gene and trimming were derived from the DNA, and the V and J assignments and clone size from that table. Counted in this sample were 150,000 to 200,000 clones; about 91% of them appeared once. The ten largest clones take up under 14% of the sample.

This clonotype originated in an adult who received the AZD1222 COVID-19 vaccine. The starting material was peripheral blood, obtained 28 days after the second AZD1222 dose. In this chain, TRBV5-1 is recombined with TRBJ1-6, with the D gene uncertain. The CDR3 region: CASSLLEFNSPLHF. The DNA sequence is given as TGCGCCAGCAGCTTGTTGGAATTCAATTCACCCCTCCACTTT. The variable domain in full, with residues beyond the CDR3 obtained from the reference TRBV5-1 and TRBJ1-6 genes, is KAGVTQTPRYLIKTRGQQVTLSCSPISGHRSVSWYQQTPGQGLQFLFEYFSETQRNKGNFPGRFSGRQFSNSRSEMNVSTLELGDSALYLCASSLLEFNSPLHFGNGTRLTVT.